Below, 28 T cell receptor beta chains from the same sample are listed, as sequenced in a study of T cells after yellow fever vaccination. MiXCR was run by TCRdb on the 5' RACE reads, yielding one entry per CDR3 protein. The data show 110,000 to 150,000 distinct CDR3 sequences, about 7% seen once. The sequencing here drew on CD4+ T cells sorted from PBMCs, taken 10 days after the yellow fever booster vaccination. The receptor source for this set is a man aged 25-45 years who received the YFV17D yellow fever vaccine.

This clonotype was found many times. This CDR3 is CASSLYAGKGEKLFF. The CDR3 coding sequence is TGTGCCAGCAGCTTATACGCCGGGAAGGGGGAAAAACTGTTTTTT. V and J are TRBV5-6 and TRBJ1-4; the D gene is possibly TRBD1 (5 bases). This CDR3 spans 15 amino acids. Trimming stripped 2 bases from V and 8 bases from J, with 16 bases between. Germline assignment: CDR1 SGHDT and CDR2 YYEEEE.

This clonotype was found many times. The chain combines TRBV7-9 with TRBJ2-1; D remains ambiguous. Germline loops: CDR1 SEHNR, CDR2 FQNEAQ (reference sequence). V lost 0 bases, J lost 3 bases, and 15 bases lay in between. The CDR3 covers 17 residues. Here the CDR3 DNA reads TGTGCCAGCAGCTTAGCGGGAACCCCTGGGCTCTACAATGAGCAGTTCTTC. Translation: CASSLAGTPGLYNEQFF.

Ten or more counts support this clonotype. The V call is TRBV12-3 or TRBV12-4, the J call TRBJ1-4; D ambiguous. V lost 3 bases and J 6 bases, leaving 11 bases between the germline ends. The CDR3 extends over 14 amino acids. The CDR3 protein is CASSFSPVDEKLFF. CDR3 DNA sequence: TGTGCCAGCAGTTTTTCCCCGGTCGATGAAAAACTGTTTTTT.

The chain carries TRBV19 and TRBJ2-3; 7 positions match TRBD1. Germline V gene lookup returns CDR1 LNHDA and CDR2 SQIVND (reference sequence). V lost 5 bases to trimming and J lost 1 base; unmatched junction nucleotides: 6. The CDR3 contains 15 residues. The chain's CDR3 is CASSSWDSGTDTQYF. CDR3 nucleotides: TGTGCCAGTAGTTCTTGGGACAGTGGCACAGATACGCAGTATTTT.

The chain carries TRBV3-1 and TRBJ1-1, with 10 nucleotides matching TRBD1. V shed 3 bases, J shed 0 bases, and the junction held 13 bases outside the gene matches. Germline values: CDR1 LGHDT, CDR2 YNNKEL (reference sequence). The CDR3 spans 19 residues. For the CDR3, the DNA is TGTGCCAGCAGCCACTTACCCGGGACAGGGGAGGGGATGAACACTGAAGCTTTCTTT. Encoded protein: CASSHLPGTGEGMNTEAFF.

This clonotype was observed at least ten times. DNA of the CDR3: TGCAGTGCTAGGCGGGGGCCGGTTAATTCACCCCTCCACTTT. This codes for CSARRGPVNSPLHF. The chain has TRBV20-1 and TRBJ1-6, with D perhaps matching TRBD1 (6 bases). The CDR3 is made up of 14 amino acids. Trimming removed 3 bases from V and 6 bases from J, with 12 bases in between. The germline CDR1 and CDR2 sequences are DFQATT and SNEGSKA (reference sequence).

This clonotype showed up many times. This chain links TRBV4-3 with TRBJ2-5; 7 bases match TRBD1. V shed 4 bases, J shed 0 bases, and the junction held 5 bases outside the gene matches. Germline CDR1 and CDR2: LGHNA and YSLEER. The CDR3 consists of 15 residues. The CDR3 spells CASSRRTGYQETQYF. The DNA of the CDR3 is TGCGCCAGCAGCCGGCGGACAGGATACCAAGAGACCCAGTACTTC.

This clonotype was observed at least ten times. This chain's CDR3 is CSVVIPGRVGEQYF. In nucleotides, the CDR3 is TGCAGCGTTGTGATCCCTGGCCGGGTTGGTGAGCAGTACTTC. The V call is TRBV29-1, the J call TRBJ2-7; unclear D gene. CDR1 is SQVTM and CDR2 is ANQGSEA in the germline V gene. The ends were cut back, 4 bases at V and 7 bases at J, with 20 bases in the middle. This CDR3 contains 14 residues.

The V call is TRBV10-2, the J call TRBJ1-2, with D perhaps TRBD1 (6 bases). The CDR3 length is 15 residues. Germline values: CDR1 WSHSY, CDR2 SAAADI. V was clipped by 5 bases and J by 6 bases, with 19 bases between them. CDR3 bases: TGCGCCAGCAGTCGTCTCCGGGGGGCGATAGATGGCTACACCTTC. This translates into CASSRLRGAIDGYTF.

The table lists this clonotype with many counts. This chain connects TRBV7-2 to TRBJ2-1; D possibly corresponds to TRBD2 (5 bases). The germline V gene has CDR1 SGHTA and CDR2 FQGNSA. Trimming removed 3 bases at V and 1 base at J, with 7 bases between. This CDR3 contains 14 residues. CDR3 in amino acids: CASSLGVSYNEQFF. The CDR3 nucleotides read TGTGCCAGCAGCTTGGGAGTTTCCTACAATGAGCAGTTCTTC.

This clonotype was seen ten or more times. This chain joins TRBV24-1 and TRBJ2-2; possible D gene TRBD1, 6 bases. This CDR3 region has 13 residues. In germline, CDR1 is KGHDR, CDR2 SFDVKD. Trimming cost V 9 bases and J 1 base, with 8 bases left between them. Here the CDR3 DNA reads TGTGCCACCCAGGGGAAGAACACCGGGGAGCTGTTTTTT. Amino acid sequence: CATQGKNTGELFF.

This clonotype was observed at least ten times. The chain has TRBV19 and TRBJ2-3; TRBD2 matches at 8 bases. Looked up from germline, CDR1 is LNHDA and CDR2 is SQIVND (reference sequence). This CDR3 is built from 15 residues. The ends lost 5 bases at V and 8 bases at J; junction bases unmatched: 12. The CDR3 coding sequence is TGTGCCAGTAGTGTAGCGGGATCCCCGCGAGCTACGCAGTATTTT. Protein product: CASSVAGSPRATQYF.

There are many counts of this clonotype. This sequence joins TRBV28 and TRBJ1-1, with 7 nucleotides matching TRBD1. V gave up 5 bases and J gave up 4 bases; unmatched junction bases: 10. Germline loops: CDR1 MDHEN, CDR2 SYDVKM. The CDR3 has 15 amino acids. DNA of the CDR3: TGTGCCAGCAGTAGGGGCTCGCAGGGGGGCACTGAAGCTTTCTTT. As protein: CASSRGSQGGTEAFF.

This clonotype came up a few times. The chain links TRBV5-6 to TRBJ2-5; D remains ambiguous. Per the germline V gene, CDR1 is SGHDT and CDR2 is YYEEEE. This CDR3 spans 13 amino acids. Trimming shortened V by 3 bases and J by 3 bases, and 9 bases separated the two germline ends. CDR3 bases: TGTGCCAGCAGCTACCAGAACGAAGAGACCCAGTACTTC. It is translated as CASSYQNEETQYF.

In the case of this clonotype: One end of the junction fails to match germline, which may point to a read error. The V and J genes are TRBV5-4 and TRBJ2-1; 7 positions match TRBD2. This CDR3 comprises 16 residues. Germline V lookup: CDR1 SGHNT, CDR2 YYREEE (reference sequence). The CDR3 DNA follows: TGTGCCAGCACCTTGGATCCAGCGGGAACTTGGAATGAGCAGTTCTTC. Its translation: CASTLDPAGTWNEQFF.

The genes are TRBV5-1 and TRBJ2-5; no clear D. Trimming removed 2 bases at V and 0 bases at J, with 8 bases between. Germline CDR1 and CDR2: SGHRS and YFSETQ. CDR3 length: 14 residues. The CDR3 sequence is CASSFQVNQETQYF. The CDR3, as DNA: TGCGCCAGCAGCTTCCAGGTTAACCAAGAGACCCAGTACTTC.

This clonotype has at least ten counts. The J gene is TRBJ2-2, the V gene TRBV7-9; 10 bases line up with TRBD2. Trimming took 5 bases from V and 6 from J; bases not matched to a gene: 6. The CDR3 totals 15 residues. Germline-derived CDR1 and CDR2 are SEHNR and FQNEAQ (reference sequence). The CDR3 DNA reads TGTGCCAGCAGCAACCTAGCGGGAGATTCCGGGGAGCTGTTTTTT. Its translation: CASSNLAGDSGELFF.

This clonotype was counted many times. The chain carries TRBV6-5 and TRBJ2-7; TRBD1 is a possible D gene (6 bases). V was trimmed by 0 bases and J by 3 bases, leaving 15 bases between them. The germline gives CDR1 MNHEY, CDR2 SVGAGI. CDR3 length equals 16 residues. Written as DNA, the CDR3 is TGTGCCAGCAGTTACTCGAGAGGGGGAGCGGTCTACGAGCAGTACTTC. Its translation is CASSYSRGGAVYEQYF.

This clonotype has a count of ten or more. V is TRBV18 and J is TRBJ2-7, with D possibly matching TRBD1 (6 bases). Deletions cut 3 bases from V and 7 bases from J, with 19 bases between. The CDR3 length is 15 residues. Germline lookup yields CDR1 KGHSH and CDR2 LQKENI. The CDR3 bases are TGTGCCAGCTCACCTCCGTGGACAGAAGAGGGAGAGCAGTACTTC. Translation gives CASSPPWTEEGEQYF. Based on the CDR3 plus reference TRBV18 and TRBJ2-7, the full variable domain is NAGVMQNPRHLVRRRGQEARLRCSPMKGHSHVYWYRQLPEEGLKFMVYLQKENIIDESGMPKERFSAEFPKEGPSILRIQQVVRGDSAAYFCASSPPWTEEGEQYFGPGTRLTVT.

This clonotype was seen repeatedly, ten times or more. The chain combines TRBV7-2 with TRBJ2-1; 12 bases fit TRBD2. The length of the CDR3 is 15 residues. The germline gives CDR1 SGHTA, CDR2 FQGNSA. V lost 5 bases, J lost 9 bases, and 8 bases stayed unmatched. The CDR3 sequence: CASSQPSGRGGEQFF. The CDR3 coding sequence is TGTGCCAGCAGCCAACCTAGCGGGAGGGGCGGTGAGCAGTTCTTC.

This clonotype was counted ten times or more. The V gene is TRBV20-1, the J gene TRBJ2-7; D ambiguous. Germline V gives CDR1 DFQATT, CDR2 SNEGSKA (reference sequence). The CDR3 consists of 12 residues. V was shortened by 2 bases and J by 2 bases, with 7 bases between the two germline ends. The CDR3 sequence: CSARPPPYEQYF. The DNA for the CDR3 is TGCAGTGCTAGACCCCCACCCTACGAGCAGTACTTC.

This clonotype has a count of ten or more. CDR3 loop: CATSRSFSQTQYF. In nucleotides, the CDR3 is TGTGCCACCAGCCGGTCTTTTTCGCAGACCCAGTACTTC. The chain combines TRBV15 with TRBJ2-5, with unresolved D. Germline CDR1 reads LNHNV; CDR2 reads YYDKDF (reference sequence). V lost 5 bases and J 6 bases, leaving 13 bases between the germline ends. This CDR3 has 13 amino acids.

This clonotype was recorded at least ten times. The V gene is TRBV20-1, the J gene TRBJ2-3; TRBD1 or TRBD2 may be the D gene (5 bases each). The germline gives CDR1 DFQATT, CDR2 SNEGSKA (reference sequence). This CDR3 has 13 residues. The V and J ends lost 7 bases and 3 bases respectively, with 14 bases between them. The CDR3 region is CSGLGERTDTQYF. Written as DNA, the CDR3 is TGCAGTGGACTGGGGGAGAGAACAGATACGCAGTATTTT.

This clonotype was picked up many times. This chain links TRBV28 with TRBJ2-2; 9 nucleotides align to TRBD1. The V and J ends lost 3 bases and 4 bases, in that order; junction bases with no gene match: 6. CDR3 length equals 16 residues. The germline V gene encodes CDR1 MDHEN and CDR2 SYDVKM. The CDR3 here is CASSFWGQGGTGELFF. The CDR3 coding sequence is TGTGCCAGCAGTTTCTGGGGACAGGGAGGCACCGGGGAGCTGTTTTTT.

This clonotype occurred a few times. The V and J genes are TRBV6-1 and TRBJ2-5; 9 nucleotides align to TRBD1. Germline lookup yields CDR1 MNHNS and CDR2 SASEGT. Germline trimming cut 5 bases from V and 5 bases from J; bases unmatched to any gene: 3. The CDR3 contains 13 residues. CDR3 DNA: TGTGCCAGCAGTCGGGACAGGGTTGAGACCCAGTACTTC. This sequence encodes CASSRDRVETQYF.

This clonotype was observed many times. The J gene is TRBJ2-7, the V gene TRBV3-1, with a weak D call TRBD2 (5 bases). Per germline, CDR1 LGHDT and CDR2 YNNKEL (reference sequence). The germline V and J ends were trimmed by 4 bases and 7 bases, with 11 bases remaining between them. The CDR3 covers 12 residues. The CDR3 sequence: CASSRQTGEQYF. The CDR3 coding sequence is TGTGCCAGCAGCCGCCAGACGGGGGAGCAGTACTTC.

This clonotype was counted at least ten times. This chain uses TRBV12-3 or TRBV12-4 with TRBJ2-1; 7 bases agree with TRBD1. After removal of 7 bases from V and 5 bases from J, the junction contained 8 bases not matched to a gene. The length of the CDR3 is 14 residues. The CDR3 region is CASTQRGLNNEQFF. CDR3 nucleotides: TGTGCCAGCACCCAGAGGGGGCTGAACAATGAGCAGTTCTTC.

This clonotype was found many times. The chain links TRBV5-1 to TRBJ2-5; 9 nucleotides match TRBD1. Germline assignment: CDR1 SGHRS and CDR2 YFSETQ. After removal of 4 bases from V and 1 base from J, the junction contained 23 bases not matched to a gene. This CDR3 is built from 21 residues. For the CDR3, the DNA is TGCGCCAGCAGCATAACACCGGGACAGGGTGGCTCTGTTCCGTCCCAAGAGACCCAGTACTTC. Encoded protein: CASSITPGQGGSVPSQETQYF.